This T cell receptor beta chain was sequenced during a study of PD-1 blockade in classical Hodgkin lymphoma. General observations from the study: Complete responders' diversity at baseline resembled that of newly diagnosed patients. At C4D1, TCR diversity had climbed significantly for CD4+ cells, though not for CD8+ cells. Those starting nivolumab under 1 year post-ASCT were excluded.

Only in-frame clones appear in the TCRdb table, and some are missing; sequencing was by immunoSEQ multiplex PCR. The sample includes 20,000 to 25,000 clones, around 86% seen only once; the top ten take about 18%. About this clone itself: Its antigen is still unknown.

Trimming removed 2 bases at V and 5 bases at J, with 6 bases between. The CDR3 is made up of 13 amino acids. Germline values: CDR1 SGHAT, CDR2 FQNNGV. Every patient relapsed after autologous stem cell transplantation, and brentuximab vedotin exposure varied. The chain couples TRBV11-2 to TRBJ2-2, with D tentatively TRBD2 (5 bases). The receptor was isolated from a human donor with classical Hodgkin lymphoma. This specimen was peripheral blood mononuclear cells (PBMCs), taken before the second cycle of nivolumab. The CDR3 nucleotides read TGTGCCAGCAGCTTAAGAGGGACCGGGGAGCTGTTTTTT. Translating gives CASSLRGTGELFF.